This T cell receptor beta chain was identified during a study of OX40 agonist ivuxolimab in advanced cancers. Patients were ruled out by autoimmune disease history or systemic immunosuppression. Only in-frame clones appear in the TCRdb table, and some are missing; sequencing was by immunoSEQ multiplex PCR. The data contain 55,000 to 65,000 clones, 80% to 90% of them singletons. V was pared by 10 bases and J by 2 bases, with 12 bases between. The CDR3 is made up of 13 amino acids. CDR1 is ENHRY, CDR2 SYGVKD, per germline. The chain links TRBV10-3 to TRBJ1-3; possibly TRBD1 for D (5 bases). This TCR came from an adult with an advanced solid tumor such as melanoma, head and neck, liver or kidney cancer. The sample consisted of CD4+ or CD8+ T cells sorted from blood, taken in a trial of the OX40 agonist ivuxolimab. CDR3 loop: CATVDSTGNTIYF. DNA for the CDR3: TGTGCCACCGTCGACAGTACTGGAAACACCATATATTTT.